The rows below give T cell receptor beta chains drawn from one sample of a study of cytomegalovirus exposure and HLA in healthy donors. The protocol was immunoSEQ multiplex PCR, while the TCRdb copy is restricted to in-frame clones and leaves out a portion. The sample holds roughly 190,000 clones, roughly nine tenths seen once. Material: PBMCs. The receptors here all came from a man aged 25-40 years in good health and CMV-seropositive. The CDR3 runs from the conserved cysteine through the conserved F or W. D genes are given only for firm matches. Clone size is given for some rows only: seen once, a few or many times, or a class if the clone is expanded.

j_gene: TRBJ2-1
v_gene: TRBV30
abundance: -
d_gene: -
CDR3nt: TGTGCCTGGAGATCGGGCCACAATGAGCAGTTCTTC
CDR3aa: CAWRSGHNEQFF

j_gene: TRBJ2-1
v_gene: TRBV10-1
abundance: -
d_gene: -
CDR3nt: TGCGCCATCCCGAAGAGATATAAGGGGGGGCGGAAGTGGAATGAGCAGTTCTTC
CDR3aa: CAIPKRYKGGRKWNEQFF

j_gene: TRBJ2-7
v_gene: TRBV7-6
abundance: -
d_gene: TRBD2
CDR3nt: TGTGCCAGCAGCTTAGGGGGGACTAGCGGGAGCGAGCAGTACTTC
CDR3aa: CASSLGGTSGSEQYF

j_gene: TRBJ1-5
v_gene: TRBV6-1
abundance: -
d_gene: -
CDR3nt: TGTGCCAGCAGGGCTAATCATCAGCCCCAGCATTTT
CDR3aa: CASRANHQPQHF

j_gene: TRBJ2-1
v_gene: TRBV7-3
abundance: -
d_gene: TRBD2
CDR3nt: TGTGCCAGCAGCTTACTAGCGGGGGACAATGAGCAGTTCTTC
CDR3aa: CASSLLAGDNEQFF

j_gene: TRBJ1-2
v_gene: TRBV5-6
abundance: -
d_gene: TRBD1
CDR3nt: TGTGCCAGCAGCTTGAGGGGGACAGGGGGGCCAGCTAACTATGGCTACACCTTC
CDR3aa: CASSLRGTGGPANYGYTF

j_gene: TRBJ2-7
v_gene: TRBV10-3
abundance: -
d_gene: TRBD1
CDR3nt: TGTGCCATCAGCCACGGGACAGCCTACGAGCAGTACTTC
CDR3aa: CAISHGTAYEQYF

j_gene: TRBJ2-7
v_gene: TRBV7-2
abundance: -
d_gene: TRBD2
CDR3nt: TGTGCCAGCAGCACCAGGACTAGCGGGTCCTACGAGCAGTACTTC
CDR3aa: CASSTRTSGSYEQYF

j_gene: TRBJ1-1
v_gene: TRBV28
abundance: -
d_gene: -
CDR3nt: TGTGCCAGCACCGGAGCGGCTCTACTGAACACTGAAGCTTTCTTT
CDR3aa: CASTGAALLNTEAFF

j_gene: TRBJ2-1
v_gene: TRBV2
abundance: once
d_gene: TRBD1
CDR3nt: TGTGCCACCCCCAGTACCCCGACGACAGGGGGCCTCGAGCAGTTCTTC
CDR3aa: CATPSTPTTGGLEQFF

j_gene: TRBJ1-5
v_gene: TRBV4-1
abundance: -
d_gene: -
CDR3nt: TGCGCCAGCAGCCAAGATAACGCGGTCGATCAGCCCCAGCATTTT
CDR3aa: CASSQDNAVDQPQHF

j_gene: TRBJ1-5
v_gene: TRBV1
abundance: -
d_gene: -
CDR3nt: TGCACCAGCAGCCGAGGGACAGGGGGCATTAGGCAGCCCCAGCATTTT
CDR3aa: CTSSRGTGGIRQPQHF

j_gene: TRBJ2-5
v_gene: TRBV5-1
abundance: -
d_gene: TRBD2
CDR3nt: TGCGCCAGCAGCTTAGGACTAGCGGGGGGGATGGAGACCCAGTACTTC
CDR3aa: CASSLGLAGGMETQYF

j_gene: TRBJ1-1
v_gene: TRBV27
abundance: -
d_gene: -
CDR3nt: TGTGCCCTGGGGAACAGGGATACTGAAGCTTTCTTT
CDR3aa: CALGNRDTEAFF

j_gene: TRBJ2-5
v_gene: TRBV5-1
abundance: -
d_gene: TRBD2
CDR3nt: TGCGCCAGCGCCTCCCGACTAGCGGTGGATGAGACCCAGTACTTC
CDR3aa: CASASRLAVDETQYF

j_gene: TRBJ2-7
v_gene: TRBV6-5
abundance: once
d_gene: TRBD2
CDR3nt: TGTGCCAGCAGCAGGACTAGCGACGAGCAGTACTTC
CDR3aa: CASSRTSDEQYF

j_gene: TRBJ2-7
v_gene: TRBV25-1
abundance: -
d_gene: -
CDR3nt: TGTGCCAGCATGTCCTATGGGATTAGCGAGGCCGGAACCTACGAGCAGTACTTC
CDR3aa: CASMSYGISEAGTYEQYF

j_gene: TRBJ1-4
v_gene: TRBV27
abundance: -
d_gene: -
CDR3nt: TGTGCCAGCAGTTTATCAGGGGCGCCAAGAAAACTGTTTTTT
CDR3aa: CASSLSGAPRKLFF

j_gene: TRBJ2-7
v_gene: TRBV10-3
abundance: -
d_gene: -
CDR3nt: TGTGCCACCCCGGGGTCCGGGGACGAGCAGTACTTC
CDR3aa: CATPGSGDEQYF

j_gene: TRBJ2-7
v_gene: TRBV2
abundance: -
d_gene: TRBD1
CDR3nt: TGTGCCAGCAGAGAACAGGGGGTAAGCTCCTACGAGCAGTACTTC
CDR3aa: CASREQGVSSYEQYF

j_gene: TRBJ2-2
v_gene: TRBV9
abundance: -
d_gene: -
CDR3nt: TGTGCCAGCAGCCCCTCATCCACCGGGGAGCTGTTTTTT
CDR3aa: CASSPSSTGELFF

j_gene: TRBJ2-2
v_gene: TRBV27
abundance: -
d_gene: TRBD2
CDR3nt: TGTGCCAGCAGTTTAAGACCGGGGGGGGGAGCCGGGGAGCTGTTTTTT
CDR3aa: CASSLRPGGGAGELFF

j_gene: TRBJ2-3
v_gene: TRBV5-4
abundance: -
d_gene: -
CDR3nt: TGTGCCAGCACCCGGGATGGGGGGAACACAGATACGCAGTATTTT
CDR3aa: CASTRDGGNTDTQYF

j_gene: TRBJ2-1
v_gene: TRBV7-2
abundance: -
d_gene: TRBD2
CDR3nt: TGTGCCAGCAGCGAAAGCTCTAGCGGGGGTGGTGAGCAGTTCTTC
CDR3aa: CASSESSSGGGEQFF

j_gene: TRBJ2-2
v_gene: TRBV7-6
abundance: once
d_gene: TRBD2
CDR3nt: TGTGCCAGCAGCTTAAGTGGTAGCGGGGCCCCTAGGGAGCTGTTTTTT
CDR3aa: CASSLSGSGAPRELFF

j_gene: TRBJ1-4
v_gene: TRBV6-4
abundance: few
d_gene: -
CDR3nt: TGTGCCAGCAGTGAAGGGGATAATGAAAAACTGTTTTTT
CDR3aa: CASSEGDNEKLFF

j_gene: TRBJ2-5
v_gene: TRBV28
abundance: -
d_gene: -
CDR3nt: TGTGCCAGCAGTCCCGGCGGACTCTTACAAGAGACCCAGTACTTC
CDR3aa: CASSPGGLLQETQYF

j_gene: TRBJ2-2
v_gene: TRBV5-1
abundance: -
d_gene: -
CDR3nt: TGCGCCAGCAGCTTGGCGGGTCACACCGGGGAGCTGTTTTTT
CDR3aa: CASSLAGHTGELFF

j_gene: TRBJ2-7
v_gene: TRBV21-1
abundance: few
d_gene: -
CDR3nt: TGTGGTAGAACAGGATCCCGAATGGTCCACTACGAGCAGTACTTC
CDR3aa: CGRTGSRMVHYEQYF

j_gene: TRBJ2-1
v_gene: TRBV2
abundance: -
d_gene: -
CDR3nt: TGTGCCAGCGGGGCGGAGAAGCAGTTCTTC
CDR3aa: CASGAEKQFF

j_gene: TRBJ1-5
v_gene: TRBV7-9
abundance: -
d_gene: -
CDR3nt: TGTGCCAGCAGCCGAGGGGGAGGCAATCAGCCCCAGCATTTT
CDR3aa: CASSRGGGNQPQHF

j_gene: TRBJ2-1
v_gene: TRBV9
abundance: once
d_gene: -
CDR3nt: TGTGCCAGCAGCGTAGGCCTGGGGTTTGAGCAGTTCTTC
CDR3aa: CASSVGLGFEQFF

j_gene: TRBJ1-1
v_gene: TRBV5-1
abundance: -
d_gene: -
CDR3nt: TGCGCCAGCAGCTTAACAGGGTCGGGGAACACTGAAGCTTTCTTT
CDR3aa: CASSLTGSGNTEAFF

j_gene: TRBJ2-4
v_gene: TRBV27
abundance: -
d_gene: -
CDR3nt: TGTGCCAGCAGTCCCCAGGGTCGGGGGGCGGCCAAAAACATTCAGTACTTC
CDR3aa: CASSPQGRGAAKNIQYF

j_gene: TRBJ2-1
v_gene: TRBV29-1
abundance: -
d_gene: -
CDR3nt: TGCAGCGTTGAAATCCCTATAGGCAGGAGCTCCTACAATGAGCAGTTCTTC
CDR3aa: CSVEIPIGRSSYNEQFF

j_gene: TRBJ1-2
v_gene: TRBV28
abundance: -
d_gene: -
CDR3nt: TGTGCCAGCAGTTTAAGGCAGCTGGGTGGCTACACCTTC
CDR3aa: CASSLRQLGGYTF

j_gene: TRBJ1-2
v_gene: TRBV7-9
abundance: -
d_gene: TRBD1
CDR3nt: TGTGCCAGCAGCTTACTCGGGCAGGGGGCGTTAGGCTACACCTTC
CDR3aa: CASSLLGQGALGYTF

j_gene: TRBJ2-5
v_gene: TRBV27
abundance: -
d_gene: -
CDR3nt: TGTGCCAGCAGTTCCTCCTTTAGAGAGACCCAGTACTTC
CDR3aa: CASSSSFRETQYF

j_gene: TRBJ2-3
v_gene: TRBV5-1
abundance: -
d_gene: -
CDR3nt: TGCGCCAGCAGCGGTGACCGAACAGATACGCAGTATTTT
CDR3aa: CASSGDRTDTQYF

j_gene: TRBJ1-1
v_gene: TRBV6-5
abundance: -
d_gene: -
CDR3nt: TGTGCCAGTTATAGGAACACTGAAGCTTTCTTT
CDR3aa: CASYRNTEAFF

j_gene: TRBJ2-3
v_gene: TRBV6-5
abundance: -
d_gene: -
CDR3nt: TGTGCCAGCAGTTTGTATGGCGTGGATACGCAGTATTTT
CDR3aa: CASSLYGVDTQYF

j_gene: TRBJ2-2
v_gene: TRBV5-1
abundance: -
d_gene: -
CDR3nt: TGCGCCAGCAGTTCCGCCGGGACGAAGAACACCGGGGAGCTGTTTTTT
CDR3aa: CASSSAGTKNTGELFF

j_gene: TRBJ2-1
v_gene: TRBV2
abundance: -
d_gene: TRBD2
CDR3nt: TGTGCCAGCAGCTCCATATGGGGGGAGGGGCAGTTCTTC
CDR3aa: CASSSIWGEGQFF

j_gene: TRBJ1-1
v_gene: TRBV28
abundance: -
d_gene: -
CDR3nt: TGTGCCAGCAGCAGAGGGTTCACTGAAGCTTTCTTT
CDR3aa: CASSRGFTEAFF

j_gene: TRBJ1-3
v_gene: TRBV2
abundance: -
d_gene: -
CDR3nt: TGTGCCAGCAGCGCTGGGGATGGAAACACCATATATTTT
CDR3aa: CASSAGDGNTIYF

j_gene: TRBJ1-4
v_gene: TRBV6-5
abundance: -
d_gene: TRBD1
CDR3nt: TGTGCCAGCAGCCGGGGGACAGAGTATGAAAAACTGTTTTTT
CDR3aa: CASSRGTEYEKLFF

j_gene: TRBJ2-3
v_gene: TRBV27
abundance: -
d_gene: -
CDR3nt: TGTGCCAGCAGTGACTTTACAGATACGCAGTATTTT
CDR3aa: CASSDFTDTQYF

j_gene: TRBJ2-2
v_gene: TRBV6-5
abundance: many
d_gene: -
CDR3nt: TGTGCCAGCAGTTACGCCGCTGGAGGCACCGGGGAGCTGTTTTTT
CDR3aa: CASSYAAGGTGELFF

j_gene: TRBJ1-2
v_gene: TRBV18
abundance: -
d_gene: -
CDR3nt: TGTGCCAGCTCACCACCGGGGGCATGGGGCTACACCTTC
CDR3aa: CASSPPGAWGYTF

j_gene: TRBJ2-2
v_gene: TRBV15
abundance: -
d_gene: -
CDR3nt: TGTGCCACCAGCGCAACCATAGCCACAGGGTCTGCCGGGGAGCTGTTTTTT
CDR3aa: CATSATIATGSAGELFF

j_gene: TRBJ2-2
v_gene: TRBV6-6
abundance: -
d_gene: TRBD2
CDR3nt: TGTGCCAGCATCCTCGGGGGGGATCCCGGGGAGCTGTTTTTT
CDR3aa: CASILGGDPGELFF

j_gene: TRBJ1-1
v_gene: TRBV7-9
abundance: -
d_gene: -
CDR3nt: TGTGCCAGCAGCCAGGGTCAGGGCCCTGAAGCTTTCTTT
CDR3aa: CASSQGQGPEAFF

j_gene: TRBJ2-3
v_gene: TRBV4-3
abundance: -
d_gene: -
CDR3nt: TGCGCCAGCAGCCAAAGGCCGGGACCAGAGGGAATCACAGATACGCAGTATTTT
CDR3aa: CASSQRPGPEGITDTQYF

j_gene: TRBJ2-7
v_gene: TRBV7-9
abundance: -
d_gene: -
CDR3nt: TGTGCCAGCAGGGAAACAGGGCGTGGGTCCTACGAGCAGTACTTC
CDR3aa: CASRETGRGSYEQYF

j_gene: TRBJ2-1
v_gene: TRBV7-7
abundance: -
d_gene: -
CDR3nt: TGTGCTAGCAGCTTAGCAAGGACGGCTTACAATGAGCAGTTCTTC
CDR3aa: CASSLARTAYNEQFF

j_gene: TRBJ2-7
v_gene: TRBV28
abundance: -
d_gene: -
CDR3nt: TGTGCCAGCAGCCGTCTTATAGGGCAGAGCGAGCAGTACTTC
CDR3aa: CASSRLIGQSEQYF

j_gene: TRBJ1-5
v_gene: TRBV6-1
abundance: once
d_gene: -
CDR3nt: TGTGCCAGCAGTGAAGTTGTGTCCGAGGAGACCCAGCATTTT
CDR3aa: CASSEVVSEETQHF

j_gene: TRBJ1-4
v_gene: TRBV4-3
abundance: -
d_gene: -
CDR3nt: TGCGCCAGCAGCCAAGATTTGGGTGCTGAAAAACTGTTTTTT
CDR3aa: CASSQDLGAEKLFF